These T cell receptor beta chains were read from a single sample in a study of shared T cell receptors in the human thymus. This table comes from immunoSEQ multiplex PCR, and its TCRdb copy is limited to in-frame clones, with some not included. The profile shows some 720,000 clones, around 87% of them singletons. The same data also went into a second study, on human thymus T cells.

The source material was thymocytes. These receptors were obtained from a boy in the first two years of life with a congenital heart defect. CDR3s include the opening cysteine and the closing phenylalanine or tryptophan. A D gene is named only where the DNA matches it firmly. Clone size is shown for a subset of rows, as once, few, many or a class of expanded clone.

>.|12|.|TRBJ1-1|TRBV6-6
TGTGCCAGCAGGCGGGGGGGGACTGAAGCTTTCTTT
CASRRGGTEAFF
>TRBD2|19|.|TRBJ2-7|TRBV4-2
TGTGCCAGCAGCCTTTCCGGACCTACTAGCGGGAGGGCCCAAGACGAGCAGTACTTC
CASSLSGPTSGRAQDEQYF
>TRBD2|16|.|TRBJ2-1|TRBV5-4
TGTGCCAGCAGCTTGGCCCGGCTAGCGGGTTACAATGAGCAGTTCTTC
CASSLARLAGYNEQFF
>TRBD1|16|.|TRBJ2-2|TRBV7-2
TGTGCCAGCAGCTTAGTAGGACAGGGGGGCGGAGGGGAGCTGTTTTTT
CASSLVGQGGGGELFF
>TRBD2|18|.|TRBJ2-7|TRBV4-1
TGCGCCAGCAGCCAAACCAACGGGAGGACTACCCCCGGGGGAGAGCAGTACTTC
CASSQTNGRTTPGGEQYF
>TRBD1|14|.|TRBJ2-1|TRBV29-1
TGCAGCGGCGGGACAGGGAGCTCCTACAATGAGCAGTTCTTC
CSGGTGSSYNEQFF
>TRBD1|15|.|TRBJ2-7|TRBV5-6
TGTGCCAGCAGCTTGAGACAGGGGCTCCCCTACGAGCAGTACTTC
CASSLRQGLPYEQYF
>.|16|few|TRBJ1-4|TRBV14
TGTGCCAGCAGCCAAGATCGGAGCCAGGGAGGTGAAAAACTGTTTTTT
CASSQDRSQGGEKLFF
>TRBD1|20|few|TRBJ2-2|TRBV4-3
TGCGCCAGCAGCCAATCTAGGTGGGACAGGGGTAACTTGAACACCGGGGAGCTGTTTTTT
CASSQSRWDRGNLNTGELFF
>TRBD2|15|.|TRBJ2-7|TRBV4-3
TGCGCCAGCAGCCACCCCGGGGGGGGCCGGAACGAGCAGTACTTC
CASSHPGGGRNEQYF
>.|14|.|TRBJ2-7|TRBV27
TGTGCCAGCAGTTCGAACGGGGTCTCCTACGAGCAGTACTTC
CASSSNGVSYEQYF
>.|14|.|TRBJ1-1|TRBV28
TGTGCCAGCAGTTCGCGCGCGGTGAACACTGAAGCTTTCTTT
CASSSRAVNTEAFF
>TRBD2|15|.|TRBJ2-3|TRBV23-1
TGCGCCAGCAGCGGACTAGCGGGAAACACAGATACGCAGTATTTT
CASSGLAGNTDTQYF
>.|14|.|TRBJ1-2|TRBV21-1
TGTGCCAGCAGCAATAGGGGTAAAATCCATGGCTACACCTTC
CASSNRGKIHGYTF
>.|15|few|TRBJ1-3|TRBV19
TGTGCCAGTAGTATAGCGCCTAGGAGAGGAAACACCATATATTTT
CASSIAPRRGNTIYF
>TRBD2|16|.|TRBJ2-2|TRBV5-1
TGCGCCAGCAGCCCCGGACTAGCGGGAGTGGCCGGGGAGCTGTTTTTT
CASSPGLAGVAGELFF
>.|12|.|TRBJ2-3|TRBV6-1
TGTGCCAGCAGTGGAGGTTTGGATACGCAGTATTTT
CASSGGLDTQYF
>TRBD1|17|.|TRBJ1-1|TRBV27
TGTGCCAGCAGTAGCCGGACAGGGGGAGAAAGGAACACTGAAGCTTTCTTT
CASSSRTGGERNTEAFF
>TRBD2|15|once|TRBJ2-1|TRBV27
TGTGCCAGCACCTTGACTAGCCCTGCCTACAATGAGCAGTTCTTC
CASTLTSPAYNEQFF
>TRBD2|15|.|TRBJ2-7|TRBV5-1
TGCGCCAGCAGCTTGGGACTAGCGGGACTACGGGAGCAGTACTTC
CASSLGLAGLREQYF
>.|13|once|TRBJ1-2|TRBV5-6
TGTGCCAGCAGCTTGTGGGGAAGGGGCGGCTACACCTTC
CASSLWGRGGYTF
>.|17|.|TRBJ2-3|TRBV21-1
TGTGCCAGCAGCGCCCAAACTAGCGGCACCTCCACAGATACGCAGTATTTT
CASSAQTSGTSTDTQYF
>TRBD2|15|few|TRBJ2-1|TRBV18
TGTGCCAGCTCACCTGAGGGGACTAGCGGGATGGGGCAGTTCTTC
CASSPEGTSGMGQFF
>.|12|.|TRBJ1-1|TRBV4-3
TGCGCCAGCAGCCCTCCGGGGGGTGAAGCTTTCTTT
CASSPPGGEAFF
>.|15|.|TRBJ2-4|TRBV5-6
TGTGCCAGCCCCTCTGCAGATCTAGCCAAAAACATTCAGTACTTC
CASPSADLAKNIQYF
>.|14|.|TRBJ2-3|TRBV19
TGTGCCAGTAGCGGACAGACTAGCACAGATACGCAGTATTTT
CASSGQTSTDTQYF